This paragraph covers one T cell receptor beta chain sequence. This record belongs to a study of blood T cell repertoires in COVID-19. Study as a whole: T cells, B-cell-depleted T cells, or PBMCs provided the cDNA or gDNA that served as material.

As handled by the study authors: Amplification with reference gene primers provided the estimates of nucleated cell counts. Here immunoSEQ multiplex PCR was the method, and the copy in TCRdb shows in-frame clones only, minus some. V, J and clone size were drawn from that table, and D and trimming were deduced from the DNA. The sample gives some 78,000 clones, around 89% of which show up once; roughly 4.5% is in the top ten. Germline V gene data show CDR1 as LGHNA and CDR2 as YNFKEQ. The CDR3 runs 15 residues. The ends were cut back, 0 bases at V and 11 bases at J, with 14 bases in the middle. This TCR was recovered from a woman at least 80 years old with active or convalescent COVID-19. This rearrangement joins TRBV4-2 to TRBJ1-6, with a possible D match to TRBD1 (5 bases). The sequenced material came from peripheral blood. The CDR3 DNA reads as TGTGCCAGCAGCCAAGATATGCCAGGGTCCACACCCCTCCACTTT. It encodes CASSQDMPGSTPLHF.